This TCR beta chain derives from a study of T cells in Graves' hyperthyroidism and ophthalmopathy. General study findings and limits: Model predictions of ophthalmopathy came a median around 6.5 months before onset.

The CDR3 loop spans 15 amino acids. Germline CDR1 MDHEN, CDR2 SYDVKM. Trimming took off 7 bases at V and 5 bases at J, with 18 bases between the two ends. Pregnant or lactating patients were excluded, as were those with uncontrolled infection or other autoimmune disease. Amplified TCR beta CDR3 regions came from RNA transcripts. RT-PCR in the first round (using the HTBI primer set) targeted the TCR CDR3. TCRdb recomputed calls from the multiplex PCR reads with MiXCR, one row per CDR3 protein. The data contain 100,000 to 140,000 distinct CDR3 sequences, more than 15% of them singletons. The table lists this clonotype with many counts. Its target is unknown.

The receptor was isolated from a woman in her forties or fifties with Graves' hyperthyroidism. The chain has TRBV28 and TRBJ1-5; maybe TRBD1 (5 bases). Source material: blood. The CDR3 reads CASILSAGDYQPQHF. The CDR3 nucleotides are TGTGCCAGCATCCTCTCCGCCGGGGACTATCAGCCCCAGCATTTT.